This TCR beta chain originates from a study of blood T cell repertoires in COVID-19. Overall study: Researchers got acute and convalescent COVID-19 samples from the United States, Italy and Spain.

Looked up from germline, CDR1 is DFQATT and CDR2 is SNEGSKA (reference sequence). Trimming cost V 6 bases and J 5 bases, with 10 bases left between them. The CDR3 has 11 amino acids. Authors' data handling: Amplification of reference gene primers was used by the study to estimate nucleated cell counts. Sequenced by immunoSEQ multiplex PCR; TCRdb stores in-frame clones only, minus some. The V and J calls and the clone size are those of that table, but D and trimming were determined from the DNA. This sample has 200,000 to 300,000 clones; 70% to 90% occur once, and the top ten carry roughly 1.7%. Enrolled through a virtual design, the participants were between roughly 18 and 95 years of age and came from some 26 US areas. Cohort allocation depended upon clinical history that participants reported.

V gene TRBV20-1 combines with J gene TRBJ2-5; D perhaps matches TRBD1 (6 bases). Sequencing was done on a sample of PBMCs or T cells enriched from blood (not recorded which). The clonotype was recovered from a middle-aged man who had recovered from COVID-19. The CDR3 is CSARRGETQYF. In nucleotides, the CDR3 is TGCAGTGCCCGAAGGGGGGAGACCCAGTACTTC.